The 16 T cell receptor beta chains listed next were all sequenced from one sample in a study of blood T cell repertoires in COVID-19. TCRdb keeps only in-frame clones here, not all; method: immunoSEQ multiplex PCR. The profile covers 310,000 or so clones, with around 90% appearing a single time and about 1.7% taken by the ten largest. The specimen was PBMCs or T cells enriched from blood (not recorded which). All receptors derive from a woman aged 18-35 years with acute COVID-19.

This clone was seen a handful of times. The V call is TRBV28, the J call TRBJ1-6; TRBD1 agrees at 9 bases. The CDR3 has 15 amino acids. V was clipped by 6 bases and J by 9 bases; unmatched bases: 9. Per the germline V gene, CDR1 is MDHEN and CDR2 is SYDVKM. The DNA of the CDR3 is TGTGCCAGCAGCTCAGGACAGGGGATAACTTCACCCCTCCACTTT. Translated: CASSSGQGITSPLHF. The variable domain in full, with the rest retrieved from reference TRBV28 and TRBJ1-6, is DVKVTQSSRYLVKRTGEKVFLECVQDMDHENMFWYRQDPGLGLRLIYFSYDVKMKEKGDIPEGYSVSREKKERFSLILESASTNQTSMYLCASSSGQGITSPLHFGNGTRLTVT.

The chain is built from TRBV19 and TRBJ2-7; no firm D call. V lost 6 bases and J 3 bases, leaving 3 bases between the germline ends. The germline V gene encodes CDR1 LNHDA and CDR2 SQIVND (reference sequence). CDR3 length: 10 residues. CDR3 sequence (DNA): TGTGCCAGTAGCTACTACGAGCAGTACTTC. It yields the protein CASSYYEQYF.

The chain carries TRBV5-5 and TRBJ2-1; D might be TRBD2 (6 bases). Germline CDR1 reads SGHKS; CDR2 reads YYEKEE (reference sequence). This CDR3 comprises 12 residues. The V end lost 7 bases, the J end lost 8 bases, and 13 bases lay between the germline ends. The CDR3 spells CASEVRRDEQFF. CDR3 in DNA: TGTGCCAGCGAAGTTCGGAGGGATGAGCAGTTCTTC.

The rearrangement joins TRBV18 to TRBJ2-5; 7 bases align to TRBD1. This CDR3 is built from 14 residues. CDR1 and CDR2 from the germline V gene are KGHSH and LQKENI. Trimming took 3 bases from V and 0 from J; bases not matched to a gene: 1. The CDR3, as DNA: TGTGCCAGCTCACCGACAGGGTACCAAGAGACCCAGTACTTC. This encodes CASSPTGYQETQYF.

CDR3 sequence (DNA): TGTGCCAGTAGTACCCCGGGACTACCGGCGAACACTGAAGCTTTCTTT. Residues: CASSTPGLPANTEAFF. V usage is TRBV19 and J usage is TRBJ1-1; tentatively, D is TRBD1 (5 bases). Trimming stripped 4 bases from V and 1 base from J, with 16 bases between. CDR1 and CDR2 from the germline V gene are LNHDA and SQIVND (reference sequence). The CDR3 runs 16 residues.

The rearrangement uses TRBV19 and TRBJ2-3; 9 positions match TRBD2. The CDR3 extends over 15 amino acids. CDR1 is LNHDA and CDR2 is SQIVND in the germline V gene (reference sequence). The V segment lost 9 bases and the J segment 0 bases; nucleotides outside the gene matches: 7. The CDR3 region is CASSLAGVSTDTQYF. The CDR3 region has the DNA TGTGCCAGCAGCTTAGCGGGAGTCAGCACAGATACGCAGTATTTT.

The CDR3, as DNA: TGTGCCAGCAGCTCAAGCGGGGCCTCCTACAATGAGCAGTTCTTC. It is translated as CASSSSGASYNEQFF. The chain joins TRBV5-5 to TRBJ2-1; 7 bases fit TRBD2. Trimming at V came to 3 bases and at J to 0 bases, leaving 3 bases not matched to a gene. CDR1 SGHKS and CDR2 YYEKEE come from the germline V gene (reference sequence). The CDR3 loop spans 15 amino acids.

This clone was detected a few times. The CDR3 is CASSLGTTYGYTF. The CDR3 DNA reads as TGCGCCAGCAGCTTGGGGACAACCTATGGCTACACCTTC. The chain is built from TRBV5-1 and TRBJ1-2, with TRBD1 as a possible D gene (5 bases). The CDR3 consists of 13 residues. Germline V gene lookup returns CDR1 SGHRS and CDR2 YFSETQ. Deletions cut 0 bases from V and 4 bases from J, with 7 bases between.

This clone was counted a single time. DNA for the CDR3: TGTGCCAGTAGAAGACAACTAGCGGGATCCAGCTCCTACAATGAGCAGTTCTTC. This encodes CASRRQLAGSSSYNEQFF. The rearrangement uses TRBV19 and TRBJ2-1; 10 bases are shared with TRBD2. Germline loops: CDR1 LNHDA, CDR2 SQIVND (reference sequence). J lost 0 bases, V lost 6 bases, and 11 bases had no gene match. The CDR3 covers 18 residues.

In DNA form, the CDR3 reads TGTGCCAGCAGCGACGACAGCTTCGACTCTAGCACAGATACGCAGTATTTT. It yields the protein CASSDDSFDSSTDTQYF. The rearrangement joins TRBV3-1 (or the pseudogene TRBV3-2) to TRBJ2-3; D might be TRBD1 (5 bases). This CDR3 contains 17 residues. The V and J ends lost 5 bases and 0 bases respectively, with 18 bases between them. The germline V gene encodes CDR1 LGHDT and CDR2 YNNKEL (reference sequence).

The V gene is TRBV28, the J gene TRBJ2-7, with no clear D. The CDR3 is 14 amino acids. The V gene's germline CDR1 is MDHEN and CDR2 SYDVKM. Trimming cost V 3 bases and J 2 bases, with 11 bases left between them. The CDR3 DNA follows: TGTGCCAGCAGTTTTGCACAGACAACCTACGAGCAGTACTTC. Translating it yields CASSFAQTTYEQYF. Combining the CDR3 with reference TRBV28 and TRBJ2-7 gives the whole variable domain DVKVTQSSRYLVKRTGEKVFLECVQDMDHENMFWYRQDPGLGLRLIYFSYDVKMKEKGDIPEGYSVSREKKERFSLILESASTNQTSMYLCASSFAQTTYEQYFGPGTRLTVT.

V gene TRBV6-5 combines with J gene TRBJ1-3, with 11 bases matching TRBD1. V lost 7 bases, J lost 3 bases, and 5 bases stayed unmatched. This CDR3 has 15 amino acids. Germline V gene sequence: CDR1 MNHEY, CDR2 SVGAGI. In DNA form, the CDR3 reads TGTGCCAGCACCAGGGACAGGGGGGTTGGAAACACCATATATTTT. Protein product: CASTRDRGVGNTIYF.

V is TRBV19 and J is TRBJ1-5; no clear D. The CDR3 extends over 16 amino acids. The V end was cut by 2 bases, the J end by 0 bases, with 11 bases between. The V gene's germline CDR1 is LNHDA and CDR2 SQIVND (reference sequence). CDR3 DNA: TGTGCCAGTAGTATAAGGAGGGCCGATAGCAATCAGCCCCAGCATTTT. Translation gives CASSIRRADSNQPQHF. The full variable domain, completed using reference TRBV19 and TRBJ1-5, is DGGITQSPKYLFRKEGQNVTLSCEQNLNHDAMYWYRQDPGQGLRLIYYSQIVNDFQKGDIAEGYSVSREKKESFPLTVTSAQKNPTAFYLCASSIRRADSNQPQHFGDGTRLSIL.

This clone was observed a single time. The V call is TRBV7-9, the J call TRBJ1-6; 8 bases line up with TRBD1. The CDR3 has 15 amino acids. Trimming at V came to 3 bases and at J to 10 bases, leaving 8 bases not matched to a gene. Per the germline V gene, CDR1 is SEHNR and CDR2 is FQNEAQ (reference sequence). CDR3 sequence: CASSLERTGKSPLHF. DNA of the CDR3: TGTGCCAGCAGCTTGGAAAGGACAGGGAAGTCACCCCTCCACTTT.

The chain links TRBV4-2 to TRBJ2-7; 11 nucleotides align to TRBD2. Germline V CDR1 and CDR2: LGHNA, YNFKEQ. V trimming: 1 base; J trimming: 0 bases; junction bases outside the gene matches: 2. This CDR3 contains 16 residues. The CDR3 DNA reads TGTGCCAGCAGCCAAGCCGGGACTAGCGGCTCCTACGAGCAGTACTTC. It encodes CASSQAGTSGSYEQYF.

This clone was observed a handful of times. The chain combines TRBV18 with TRBJ2-1; the D gene is possibly TRBD1 (5 bases). Trimming took off 3 bases at V and 3 bases at J, with 12 bases between the two ends. The CDR3 has 15 residues. The germline V gene has CDR1 KGHSH and CDR2 LQKENI. The CDR3 DNA sequence: TGTGCCAGCTCACCGATAGACAGCTTCTACAATGAGCAGTTCTTC. As protein: CASSPIDSFYNEQFF.